These 27 T cell receptor beta chains originate from one sample sequenced in a study of cytomegalovirus exposure and HLA in healthy donors. PCR used 60 Vbeta primers and 13 Jbeta primers. Data came from immunoSEQ multiplex PCR; TCRdb stores just in-frame clones and leaves some out. The data show 35,000 to 50,000 clones, roughly half seen once. The sequenced material came from PBMCs. The origin of the receptors is a man between 60 and 75 years old in good health and CMV-seronegative.

The chain carries TRBV6-6 and TRBJ2-2, with 10 bases identical to TRBD1. From germline, CDR1 is MNHNY and CDR2 SVGAGI (reference sequence). The CDR3 loop spans 15 amino acids. V gave up 4 bases and J gave up 7 bases; unmatched junction bases: 6. The CDR3 spells CASSSGQGGSGELFF. Written as DNA, the CDR3 is TGTGCCAGCAGTTCTGGACAGGGGGGGAGCGGGGAGCTGTTTTTT.

This rearrangement joins TRBV19 to TRBJ1-1; the D is unclear. V was pared by 3 bases and J by 0 bases, with 5 bases between. There are 13 residues in the CDR3. Germline loops: CDR1 LNHDA, CDR2 SQIVND (reference sequence). CDR3 amino acids: CASSMTLNTEAFF. The CDR3 bases are TGTGCCAGTAGTATGACACTGAACACTGAAGCTTTCTTT.

The chain's CDR3 is CASSPRPGLDTGELFF. CDR3 DNA sequence: TGCGCCAGCAGCCCCAGGCCGGGACTAGACACCGGGGAGCTGTTTTTT. The V gene is TRBV5-1, the J gene TRBJ2-2, with 8 bases identical to TRBD2. The CDR3 covers 16 residues. The trim removed 4 bases at V and 3 bases at J, leaving 8 bases unmatched. Germline lookup yields CDR1 SGHRS and CDR2 YFSETQ.

In DNA form, the CDR3 reads TGTGCCAGCAGTGAGGGGGCGCTCCTATGGGGCTACACCTTC. This gives the protein CASSEGALLWGYTF. The V gene is TRBV7-8, the J gene TRBJ1-2; 7 bases match TRBD1. The CDR3 length is 14 residues. Germline assignment: CDR1 SGHVS and CDR2 FQNEAQ. Unmatched junction bases numbered 12, after V lost 6 bases and J lost 8 bases. The full variable domain, rest sourced from reference TRBV7-8 and TRBJ1-2, is GAGVSQSPRYKVAKRGQDVALRCDPISGHVSLFWYQQALGQGPEFLTYFQNEAQLDKSGLPSDRFFAERPEGSVSTLKIQRTQQEDSAVYLCASSEGALLWGYTFGSGTRLTVV.

The V and J genes are TRBV25-1 and TRBJ1-2; 8 positions match TRBD1. The germline V gene has CDR1 MGHDK and CDR2 SYGVNS. CDR3 length: 12 amino acids. Unmatched junction bases numbered 1, after V lost 4 bases and J lost 6 bases. This chain's CDR3 is CASSATGDGYTF. CDR3 nucleotide sequence: TGTGCCAGCAGTGCGACAGGGGATGGCTACACCTTC.

The genes are TRBV7-9 and TRBJ2-3, with 8 bases aligning to TRBD2. J lost 3 bases, V lost 1 base, and 3 bases had no gene match. The germline CDR1 and CDR2 sequences are SEHNR and FQNEAQ (reference sequence). The CDR3 runs to 15 residues. DNA of the CDR3: TGTGCCAGCAGCTTAGGAGCGGGAGAAACAGATACGCAGTATTTT. This gives the protein CASSLGAGETDTQYF.

The chain carries TRBV19 and TRBJ2-7; 10 bases fit TRBD2. Trimming cost V 4 bases and J 1 base; bases outside gene matches: 1. The germline V gene encodes CDR1 LNHDA and CDR2 SQIVND (reference sequence). The CDR3 contains 14 residues. CDR3 coding DNA: TGTGCCAGTAGTAAGACTAGCGGGTCCTACGAGCAGTACTTC. This sequence encodes CASSKTSGSYEQYF.

This chain links TRBV30 with TRBJ1-3; 9 bases match TRBD1. This CDR3 has 16 amino acids. Germline CDR1 and CDR2: GTSNPN and SVGIG (reference sequence). Germline trimming cut 3 bases from V and 1 base from J; bases unmatched to any gene: 7. The CDR3 DNA reads TGTGCCTGGAGAAGGGACAGGGCGCCTTCTGGAAACACCATATATTTT. It translates to CAWRRDRAPSGNTIYF.

The chain employs TRBV4-3 and TRBJ2-1, with D perhaps matching TRBD2 (5 bases). CDR1 and CDR2 (germline): LGHNA, YSLEER. Trimming took off 2 bases at V and 12 bases at J, with 20 bases between the two ends. This CDR3 has 15 residues. The CDR3 DNA follows: TGCGCCAGCAGCCAATCGCTAGCTGAAGCCACCTGGCAGTTCTTC. Protein: CASSQSLAEATWQFF.

This clone was seen just once. This chain links TRBV10-2 with TRBJ2-7; a weak D match, TRBD1 (6 bases). Per the germline V gene, CDR1 is WSHSY and CDR2 is SAAADI. The ends were cut back, 7 bases at V and 0 bases at J, with 13 bases in the middle. CDR3 length equals 14 residues. CDR3: CASKGQLSSYEQYF. The DNA for the CDR3 is TGCGCCAGCAAAGGACAGTTGAGCTCCTACGAGCAGTACTTC.

The chain carries TRBV6-1 and TRBJ2-7; D remains unclear. The CDR3 contains 12 residues. V was trimmed by 7 bases and J by 1 base, leaving 8 bases between them. Germline V gene lookup returns CDR1 MNHNS and CDR2 SASEGT. The CDR3 DNA reads TGTGCCAGCACAGGCTTATCCTACGAGCAGTACTTC. Its protein is CASTGLSYEQYF.

This clone has a handful of counts. The chain recombines TRBV7-9 with TRBJ1-2; no firm D call. V lost 1 base and J 4 bases, leaving 10 bases between the germline ends. This CDR3 comprises 14 residues. Germline V gene data show CDR1 as SEHNR and CDR2 as FQNEAQ (reference sequence). The CDR3 bases are TGTGCCAGCAGCTTAGTAAGCCTCGGCTATGGCTACACCTTC. This codes for CASSLVSLGYGYTF. Supplemented by reference TRBV7-9 and TRBJ1-2, the full variable domain reads DTGVSQNPRHKITKRGQNVTFRCDPISEHNRLYWYRQTLGQGPEFLTYFQNEAQLEKSRLLSDRFSAERPKGSFSTLEIQRTEQGDSAMYLCASSLVSLGYGYTFGSGTRLTVV.

This clone has a handful of counts. J is TRBJ2-3 and V is TRBV7-2, with 10 nucleotides matching TRBD2. In germline, CDR1 is SGHTA, CDR2 FQGNSA. The J segment lost 2 bases and the V segment lost 3 bases, leaving 2 bases of the junction unmatched. The CDR3 contains 15 residues. The CDR3 nucleotides are TGTGCCAGCAGCTTGGGGACTAGCGCCACAGATACGCAGTATTTT. It codes for CASSLGTSATDTQYF.

This clone is labeled as medium-sized. In nucleotides, the CDR3 is TGTGCCAGCGAGCCTGGGCGACAGGGCGGCGAGCAGTTCTTC. Translated: CASEPGRQGGEQFF. The rearrangement joins TRBV2 to TRBJ2-1; 7 nucleotides agree with TRBD1. The trim removed 8 bases at V and 10 bases at J, leaving 14 bases unmatched. This CDR3 region has 14 residues. Looked up from germline, CDR1 is SNHLY and CDR2 is FYNNEI.

In its sample, this clone was seen a few times. The rearrangement uses TRBV10-1 and TRBJ2-3; 10 nucleotides line up with TRBD2. CDR3 length: 12 amino acids. Germline V gene sequence: CDR1 WNHNN, CDR2 SYGVQD (reference sequence). With V trimmed by 5 bases and J by 9 bases, 2 bases remained unmatched. CDR3 DNA: TGCGCCAGCAGTATAGCGGGAGGCACGCAGTATTTT. This translates into CASSIAGGTQYF.

This rearrangement joins TRBV5-1 to TRBJ2-5; 8 positions agree with TRBD2. The junction had 7 bases not matched to a gene; V was cut back by 1 base and J by 5 bases. The germline V gene has CDR1 SGHRS and CDR2 YFSETQ. The CDR3 spans 15 residues. CDR3 sequence (DNA): TGCGCCAGCAGCTTGTTTAGCGGGAACACGGAGACCCAGTACTTC. Protein sequence: CASSLFSGNTETQYF.

This clone occurred a few times. The rearrangement links TRBV7-2 to TRBJ1-2, with 11 bases matching TRBD1. The germline V gene encodes CDR1 SGHTA and CDR2 FQGNSA. The CDR3 consists of 13 residues. V shed 4 bases, J shed 5 bases, and the junction held 0 bases outside the gene matches. The CDR3 here is CASSWDRGYGYTF. In DNA form, the CDR3 reads TGTGCCAGCAGCTGGGACAGGGGGTATGGCTACACCTTC.

The gene calls are TRBV2 and TRBJ1-1, with 7 positions matching TRBD1. Germline V gene data show CDR1 as SNHLY and CDR2 as FYNNEI. The CDR3 extends over 17 amino acids. V trimming: 0 bases; J trimming: 4 bases; junction bases outside the gene matches: 11. The CDR3 DNA follows: TGTGCCAGCAGTGAAGCACAGCAGGGGGTGGGCGGCACTGAAGCTTTCTTT. Protein: CASSEAQQGVGGTEAFF. Using reference TRBV2 and TRBJ1-1 for the parts outside the CDR3, the full variable domain is EPEVTQTPSHQVTQMGQEVILRCVPISNHLYFYWYRQILGQKVEFLVSFYNNEISEKSEIFDDQFSVERPDGSNFTLKIRSTKLEDSAMYFCASSEAQQGVGGTEAFFGQGTRLTVV.

The chain joins TRBV30 to TRBJ1-2; D is perhaps TRBD1 (5 bases). The CDR3 totals 14 residues. Germline V gives CDR1 GTSNPN, CDR2 SVGIG (reference sequence). V lost 0 bases to trimming and J lost 2 bases, with 10 bases between them. This chain's CDR3 is CAWSVPGLNYGYTF. CDR3 DNA sequence: TGTGCCTGGAGTGTCCCGGGACTGAACTATGGCTACACCTTC.

This clone occurred a few times. The chain recombines TRBV7-8 with TRBJ1-1, with D possibly TRBD1 on 5 matching bases. There are 13 residues in the CDR3. The germline CDR1 and CDR2 sequences are SGHVS and FQNEAQ. The V gene lost 2 bases and the J gene lost 3 bases, with 7 bases spanning the gap. Here the CDR3 reads CASSLKGDTEAFF. As DNA, the CDR3 is TGTGCCAGCAGCTTAAAAGGGGACACTGAAGCTTTCTTT.

The rearrangement links TRBV27 to TRBJ2-7, with D possibly matching TRBD1 (5 bases). From germline, CDR1 is MNHEY and CDR2 SMNVEV (reference sequence). The CDR3 contains 14 residues. The V and J ends lost 3 bases and 5 bases respectively, with 14 bases between them. This CDR3 reads CASSLVGARHEQYF. The CDR3 bases are TGTGCCAGCAGTTTGGTAGGGGCACGGCACGAGCAGTACTTC.

This clone was counted a few times. V gene TRBV7-6 combines with J gene TRBJ2-7; 11 nucleotides match TRBD2. CDR1 and CDR2 from the germline V gene are SGHVS and FNYEAQ. Losses at the gene ends were 5 bases for V and 4 bases for J; bases not matched to a gene: 4. The CDR3 sequence is 14 residues long. The CDR3 DNA follows: TGTGCCAGCAGCCCGGGACTAGCGGCTTACGAGCAGTACTTC. Protein: CASSPGLAAYEQYF.

This clone has a handful of counts. This chain joins TRBV19 and TRBJ1-5, with a tentative D call TRBD1 (6 bases). Germline lookup yields CDR1 LNHDA and CDR2 SQIVND (reference sequence). This CDR3 comprises 14 residues. V dropped 6 bases and J dropped 6 bases, with 15 bases sitting between them. The chain's CDR3 is CASSPDRSRQPQHF. The CDR3 DNA is TGTGCCAGTAGCCCTGACAGGTCCCGTCAGCCCCAGCATTTT.

The rearrangement uses TRBV7-2 and TRBJ2-4; 14 nucleotides line up with TRBD2. The germline V gene has CDR1 SGHTA and CDR2 FQGNSA. Losses at the gene ends were 5 bases for V and 6 bases for J; bases not matched to a gene: 12. CDR3 length: 18 residues. CDR3 region: CASSPEGTSGRFGNIQYF. The CDR3 nucleotides read TGTGCCAGCAGCCCGGAGGGGACTAGCGGGAGATTCGGAAACATTCAGTACTTC.

In this sample, this clone turned up a few times. The CDR3: CASSQRGTVTGELFF. The CDR3, as DNA: TGCGCCAGCAGCCAAAGGGGTACGGTCACCGGGGAGCTGTTTTTT. The chain carries TRBV4-3 and TRBJ2-2; the D gene is possibly TRBD1 (5 bases). Deletions cut 2 bases from V and 4 bases from J, with 11 bases between. CDR3 length: 15 amino acids. Per the germline V gene, CDR1 is LGHNA and CDR2 is YSLEER.

This chain links TRBV29-1 with TRBJ2-7; TRBD2 might be the D (5 bases). Germline-derived CDR1 and CDR2 are SQVTM and ANQGSEA. This CDR3 comprises 13 residues. Trimming took off 6 bases at V and 2 bases at J, with 14 bases between the two ends. This chain's CDR3 is CSVSSGLTYEQYF. The CDR3, as DNA: TGCAGCGTCTCCTCCGGACTCACCTACGAGCAGTACTTC.

The V call is TRBV28, the J call TRBJ2-2; D gene uncertain. This CDR3 contains 11 residues. CDR1 MDHEN and CDR2 SYDVKM come from the germline V gene. V lost 2 bases and J lost 8, with 3 bases in between. CDR3 DNA: TGTGCCAGCAGTTTAATAGGGGAGCTGTTTTTT. It encodes CASSLIGELFF.